Listed here are 31 T cell receptor beta chains from one sample, sequenced in a study of blood T cell repertoires in COVID-19. Assay: immunoSEQ multiplex PCR; the TCRdb copy retains only in-frame clones and omits some. The top ten hold roughly 2.2% of the sample, which has around 300,000 clones, about 89% seen once. Sequencing was done on a sample of peripheral blood. The origin of the receptors is a man over 45 with acute or convalescent COVID-19.

The chain joins TRBV10-3 to TRBJ2-7; 7 bases fit TRBD1. J was trimmed by 4 bases and V by 10 bases; bases with no gene match: 13. The germline V gene encodes CDR1 ENHRY and CDR2 SYGVKD. CDR3 length equals 14 residues. CDR3 in amino acids: CATTSPRDSYEQYF. CDR3 bases: TGTGCCACCACCTCCCCCCGGGACAGTTACGAGCAGTACTTC.

The chain carries TRBV5-1 and TRBJ1-2; 8 bases fit TRBD1. V was pared by 0 bases and J by 6 bases, with 1 base of the junction left unmatched. Germline assignment: CDR1 SGHRS and CDR2 YFSETQ. The CDR3 has 13 amino acids. The CDR3 coding sequence is TGCGCCAGCAGCTTGGTGACAGGGGATGGCTACACCTTC. This encodes CASSLVTGDGYTF.

The table lists this clone with a count of one. This rearrangement joins TRBV18 to TRBJ2-7, with D hard to call. The germline CDR1 and CDR2 sequences are KGHSH and LQKENI. V was trimmed by 0 bases and J by 1 base, leaving 7 bases between them. The CDR3 has 14 amino acids. CDR3 nucleotide sequence: TGTGCCAGCTCACCACCGTATCTATCCTACGAGCAGTACTTC. It yields the protein CASSPPYLSYEQYF.

The chain joins TRBV28 to TRBJ1-2; no definite D call. This CDR3 has 14 residues. Trimming left V 2 bases short and J 5 bases short, with 12 bases between. Germline values: CDR1 MDHEN, CDR2 SYDVKM. The CDR3 region has the DNA TGTGCCAGCAGTTTACAAGGTACTAGGTATGGCTACACCTTC. Translation gives CASSLQGTRYGYTF.

This rearrangement joins TRBV20-1 to TRBJ1-5; tentative D call: TRBD1 (5 bases). CDR3 length: 11 amino acids. Germline CDR1 DFQATT, CDR2 SNEGSKA (reference sequence). Trimming left V 7 bases short and J 7 bases short, with 11 bases between. Written as DNA, the CDR3 is TGCAGTGTCGGGGGAGGCCAGCCCCAGCATTTT. Protein: CSVGGGQPQHF.

In the case of this clone: A read error may account for a junction end that differs from germline. The V call is TRBV7-7, the J call TRBJ1-2; the match to TRBD1 covers 7 bases. Per germline, CDR1 SSHAT and CDR2 FNYEAQ (reference sequence). The CDR3 consists of 17 residues. CDR3 protein: CASSPLDGGTDRYGYTF. The CDR3 bases are TGTGCTAGCAGCCCTCTCGATGGCGGGACAGACCGATATGGCTACACCTTC.

The chain couples TRBV3-1 (or the pseudogene TRBV3-2) to TRBJ1-1; weak D call: TRBD1 (5 bases). The V gene's germline CDR1 is LGHDT and CDR2 YNNKEL (reference sequence). The CDR3 has 14 amino acids. The ends were cut back, 0 bases at V and 5 bases at J, with 10 bases in the middle. The CDR3 here is CASSQDDSGTEAFF. The CDR3 DNA reads TGTGCCAGCAGCCAAGACGACAGCGGGACTGAAGCTTTCTTT.

This chain connects TRBV12-3 or TRBV12-4 to TRBJ2-3; 8 nucleotides line up with TRBD1. J was trimmed by 6 bases and V by 6 bases; bases with no gene match: 5. CDR3 size: 13 residues. CDR3 amino acids: CASSPGGRDTQYF. The CDR3 DNA follows: TGTGCCAGCAGCCCAGGGGGCAGGGATACGCAGTATTTT.

The gene calls are TRBV7-8 and TRBJ2-7; the match to TRBD2 covers 11 bases. The V gene's germline CDR1 is SGHVS and CDR2 FQNEAQ. V dropped 5 bases and J dropped 4; count of bases not matched to a gene: 7. This CDR3 spans 15 amino acids. The CDR3, as DNA: TGTGCCAGCAGCGTAGGGACTAGCGGATCGTACGAGCAGTACTTC. Encoded protein: CASSVGTSGSYEQYF.

The V gene is TRBV5-1, the J gene TRBJ1-1, with 12 nucleotides matching TRBD1. This CDR3 spans 18 amino acids. Germline V gives CDR1 SGHRS, CDR2 YFSETQ. V lost 4 bases to trimming and J lost 0 bases; unmatched junction nucleotides: 10. CDR3 residues: CASSHTPGQGAVNTEAFF. The CDR3 DNA sequence: TGCGCCAGCAGCCACACACCGGGACAGGGGGCGGTGAACACTGAAGCTTTCTTT.

The rearrangement joins TRBV2 to TRBJ2-5; 9 bases fit TRBD1. Germline trimming cut 6 bases from V and 3 bases from J; bases unmatched to any gene: 5. The CDR3 is 14 amino acids. The germline gives CDR1 SNHLY, CDR2 FYNNEI. CDR3 sequence reads: CASSPGTGKETQYF. The CDR3 DNA is TGTGCCAGCAGCCCCGGGACAGGGAAAGAGACCCAGTACTTC.

The genes are TRBV27 and TRBJ2-1, with 10 bases lining up with TRBD2. The germline gives CDR1 MNHEY, CDR2 SMNVEV (reference sequence). V lost 4 bases to trimming and J lost 1 base; unmatched junction nucleotides: 4. The CDR3 runs 16 residues. This CDR3 is CASSSWTSGSYNEQFF. The CDR3 nucleotides are TGTGCCAGCAGTTCCTGGACTAGCGGTTCCTACAATGAGCAGTTCTTC.

The chain carries TRBV18 and TRBJ1-4, with 7 bases matching TRBD1. This CDR3 contains 16 residues. The germline gives CDR1 KGHSH, CDR2 LQKENI. With 3 bases clipped from V and 1 base from J, the junction kept 5 bases outside the gene matches. For the CDR3, the DNA is TGTGCCAGCTCACCTAAACAGGGGTTAACTAATGAAAAACTGTTTTTT. Translated, it gives CASSPKQGLTNEKLFF.

This clone was counted once. The rearrangement joins TRBV5-1 to TRBJ1-6, with 8 nucleotides matching TRBD1. Germline lookup yields CDR1 SGHRS and CDR2 YFSETQ. This CDR3 spans 15 amino acids. V shed 4 bases, J shed 2 bases, and the junction held 2 bases outside the gene matches. Here the CDR3 DNA reads TGCGCCAGCAGCGGACAGGGCGCCTATAATTCACCCCTCCACTTT. It translates to CASSGQGAYNSPLHF.

The chain is built from TRBV5-1 and TRBJ2-1; 14 bases line up with TRBD2. After removal of 4 bases from V and 11 bases from J, the junction contained 8 bases not matched to a gene. The CDR3 extends over 15 amino acids. The V gene's germline CDR1 is SGHRS and CDR2 YFSETQ. The CDR3, as DNA: TGCGCCAGCAGCCCCGGACTAGCGGGGGGCGAACAGCAGTTCTTC. This codes for CASSPGLAGGEQQFF.

The rearrangement joins TRBV21-1 to TRBJ2-2; TRBD1, the table's D call, was not compared with the DNA. TRBV21-1 is deemed a pseudogene. This CDR3 region has 15 residues. The CDR3 loop reads CASGPGTGKIGELFF. Here the CDR3 DNA reads TGTGCCAGCGGTCCGGGGACAGGGAAAATAGGGGAGCTGTTTTTT.

The chain joins TRBV3-1 (or the pseudogene TRBV3-2) to TRBJ1-4; no firm D call. The V gene's germline CDR1 is LGHDT and CDR2 YNNKEL (reference sequence). The CDR3 runs to 12 residues. Trimming left V 1 base short and J 7 bases short, with 4 bases between. CDR3 in DNA: TGTGCCAGCAGCCAAGTCGTTGAAAAACTGTTTTTT. This sequence encodes CASSQVVEKLFF.

The chain uses TRBV4-1 and TRBJ1-2; D is undetermined. The ends were cut back, 1 base at V and 4 bases at J, with 13 bases in the middle. Germline V CDR1 and CDR2: MGHRA, YSYEKL. The CDR3 is 15 residues long. CDR3 sequence: CASSQVQTDLYGYTF. As DNA, the CDR3 is TGCGCCAGCAGCCAAGTACAAACAGACCTCTATGGCTACACCTTC.

Concerning this clone itself: The junction does not match germline at one end; this may be a read error. The chain couples TRBV10-3 to TRBJ1-2; TRBD1 agrees at 7 bases. The CDR3 runs 16 residues. Germline V gives CDR1 ENHRY, CDR2 SYGVKD. Here the CDR3 reads CAITAGQEILGPGLEF. The CDR3 nucleotides read TGTGCCATCACCGCAGGACAGGAGATTTTAGGGCCGGGGTTGGAATTC.

The CDR3 loop reads CSVGLSNTDTQYF. The CDR3 DNA follows: TGCAGCGTTGGACTCAGTAACACAGATACGCAGTATTTT. The chain joins TRBV29-1 to TRBJ2-3; no reliable D call. The CDR3 spans 13 residues. V lost 4 bases and J lost 2, with 10 bases in between. Germline V CDR1 and CDR2: SQVTM, ANQGSEA.

The chain carries TRBV15 and TRBJ2-2; 9 nucleotides agree with TRBD2. With V trimmed by 2 bases and J by 5 bases, 9 bases remained unmatched. Germline lookup yields CDR1 LNHNV and CDR2 YYDKDF (reference sequence). The CDR3 consists of 17 residues. As DNA, the CDR3 is TGTGCCACCAGCAGACGCGGGGGGGGCCTAAGAACCGGGGAGCTGTTTTTT. Translated: CATSRRGGGLRTGELFF. The full variable domain, in which reference TRBV15 and TRBJ2-2 provide the parts outside the CDR3, is DAMVIQNPRYQVTQFGKPVTLSCSQTLNHNVMYWYQQKSSQAPKLLFHYYDKDFNNEADTPDNFQSRRPNTSFCFLDIRSPGLGDTAMYLCATSRRGGGLRTGELFFGEGSRLTVL.

The V gene is TRBV3-1 (or the pseudogene TRBV3-2), the J gene TRBJ1-5; D is possibly TRBD1 (5 bases). The CDR3 contains 13 residues. V was clipped by 7 bases and J by 3 bases, with 10 bases between them. Germline V lookup: CDR1 LGHDT, CDR2 YNNKEL (reference sequence). CDR3 nucleotide sequence: TGTGCCAGCACCACAGGAGCCAATCAGCCCCAGCATTTT. The encoded protein is CASTTGANQPQHF.

The sample holds one count of this clone. The J gene is TRBJ2-1, the V gene TRBV7-2; 8 positions match TRBD2. V was clipped by 0 bases and J by 9 bases; unmatched bases: 7. Germline CDR1 and CDR2: SGHTA and FQGNSA. The CDR3 has 15 residues. The CDR3, as DNA: TGTGCCAGCAGCTTAGCGGGGGGGACTAGGGGTGAGCAGTTCTTC. This sequence encodes CASSLAGGTRGEQFF.

This clone was found many times. The chain couples TRBV19 to TRBJ1-1; D unresolved. The germline V gene has CDR1 LNHDA and CDR2 SQIVND (reference sequence). V lost 0 bases, J lost 10 bases, and 9 bases lay in between. This CDR3 is 12 amino acids long. DNA of the CDR3: TGTGCCAGTAGTATAGACGAGGTTGTAGCTTTCTTT. Encoded protein: CASSIDEVVAFF.

The chain links TRBV9 to TRBJ2-7, with D possibly matching TRBD1 (5 bases). V shed 3 bases and J shed 2 bases, with 12 bases lying between them. Looked up from germline, CDR1 is SGDLS and CDR2 is YYNGEE. This CDR3 has 14 amino acids. For the CDR3, the DNA is TGTGCCAGCAGCGGGGGCATGGCTCCCTACGAGCAGTACTTC. Translating gives CASSGGMAPYEQYF.

This chain connects TRBV2 to TRBJ2-5; no reliable D call. The CDR3 covers 11 residues. V was pared by 11 bases and J by 4 bases, with 11 bases between. The germline V gene has CDR1 SNHLY and CDR2 FYNNEI. DNA of the CDR3: TGTGCCTCAGCAGCGTCAGAGACCCAGTACTTC. This translates into CASAASETQYF.

The chain combines TRBV11-3 with TRBJ2-3, with D possibly TRBD1 on 6 matching bases. The CDR3 is 15 amino acids. From germline, CDR1 is SGHNT and CDR2 YENEEA. V was cut by 0 bases and J by 2 bases, with 9 bases left in between. This chain's CDR3 is CASSLDTGYTDTQYF. CDR3 sequence (DNA): TGTGCCAGCAGCTTAGACACAGGGTACACAGATACGCAGTATTTT.

This clone has a handful of counts. The rearrangement links TRBV19 to TRBJ2-5; D is possibly TRBD2 (6 bases). The V end was cut by 4 bases, the J end by 5 bases, with 20 bases between. The CDR3 spans 16 residues. CDR1 is LNHDA and CDR2 is SQIVND in the germline V gene (reference sequence). This CDR3 is CASSNPQRVGRETQYF. In nucleotides, the CDR3 is TGTGCCAGTAGTAACCCCCAGCGGGTAGGGAGGGAGACCCAGTACTTC.

The chain has TRBV7-2 and TRBJ1-1; D is undetermined. The CDR3 spans 14 residues. Germline V CDR1 and CDR2: SGHTA, FQGNSA. Trimming pared 0 bases from V and 1 base from J, leaving 6 bases between. The CDR3, as DNA: TGTGCCAGCAGCTTAGCACAGAAGAACACTGAAGCTTTCTTT. As protein: CASSLAQKNTEAFF.

The chain recombines TRBV6-5 with TRBJ1-2; TRBD1 agrees at 8 bases. After removal of 2 bases from V and 5 bases from J, the junction contained 4 bases not matched to a gene. CDR1 is MNHEY and CDR2 is SVGAGI in the germline V gene. The CDR3 is 14 residues long. CDR3 coding DNA: TGTGCCAGCAGTTACGACAGGGGCCGGTATGGCTACACCTTC. It translates to CASSYDRGRYGYTF.

The V call is TRBV27, the J call TRBJ1-4; no firm D call. Trimming took 2 bases from V and 4 from J, leaving 8 bases between them. This CDR3 region has 14 residues. Germline V gene sequence: CDR1 MNHEY, CDR2 SMNVEV (reference sequence). The CDR3 region has the DNA TGTGCCAGCAGTTTAACCAGGAATAATGAAAAACTGTTTTTT. Amino acid sequence: CASSLTRNNEKLFF. Using reference TRBV27 and TRBJ1-4 for the parts outside the CDR3, the full variable domain is EAQVTQNPRYLITVTGKKLTVTCSQNMNHEYMSWYRQDPGLGLRQIYYSMNVEVTDKGDVPEGYKVSRKEKRNFPLILESPSPNQTSLYFCASSLTRNNEKLFFGSGTQLSVL.